The clone carrying this TCR beta chain was counted once. Authors' processing steps: Counts of nucleated cells, estimated from reference gene primer amplification, were obtained. Profiling relied on immunoSEQ multiplex PCR, and the TCRdb table lists in-frame clones only, not all of them. V, J and clone size reflect that table, while D and trimming were determined from the DNA. The data show approximately 240,000 clones, roughly 88% seen once. Unmatched junction bases numbered 7, after V lost 5 bases and J lost 0 bases. Germline-derived CDR1 and CDR2 are KGHSH and LQKENI. CDR3 length: 15 amino acids. The entry originates in a study of blood T cell repertoires in COVID-19. The overall study: The analysed material was cDNA or gDNA that came from T cells, B-cell-depleted T cells, or PBMCs.

The sequenced material came from peripheral blood. The TCR was taken from a woman in her forties who had recovered from COVID-19. This chain connects TRBV18 to TRBJ2-7; 7 positions match TRBD1. This CDR3 reads CASSFTGDSSYEQYF. CDR3 sequence (DNA): TGTGCCAGCTCATTTACTGGGGACAGCTCCTACGAGCAGTACTTC.